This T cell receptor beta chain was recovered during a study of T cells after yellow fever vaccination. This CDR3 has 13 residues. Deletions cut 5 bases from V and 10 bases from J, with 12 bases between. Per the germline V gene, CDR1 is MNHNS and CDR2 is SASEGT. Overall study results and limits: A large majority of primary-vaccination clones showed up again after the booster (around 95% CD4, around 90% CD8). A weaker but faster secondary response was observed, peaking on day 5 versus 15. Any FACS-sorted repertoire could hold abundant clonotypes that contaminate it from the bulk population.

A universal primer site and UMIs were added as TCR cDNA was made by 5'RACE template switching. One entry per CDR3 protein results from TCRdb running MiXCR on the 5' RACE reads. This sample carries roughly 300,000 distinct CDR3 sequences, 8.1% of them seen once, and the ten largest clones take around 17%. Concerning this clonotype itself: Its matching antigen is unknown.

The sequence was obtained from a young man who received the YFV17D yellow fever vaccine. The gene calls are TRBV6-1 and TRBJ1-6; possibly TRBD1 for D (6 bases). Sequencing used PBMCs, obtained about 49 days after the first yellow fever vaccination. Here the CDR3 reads CASSQGRRSPLHF. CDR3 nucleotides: TGTGCCAGCAGTCAGGGGAGGAGGTCACCCCTCCACTTT.